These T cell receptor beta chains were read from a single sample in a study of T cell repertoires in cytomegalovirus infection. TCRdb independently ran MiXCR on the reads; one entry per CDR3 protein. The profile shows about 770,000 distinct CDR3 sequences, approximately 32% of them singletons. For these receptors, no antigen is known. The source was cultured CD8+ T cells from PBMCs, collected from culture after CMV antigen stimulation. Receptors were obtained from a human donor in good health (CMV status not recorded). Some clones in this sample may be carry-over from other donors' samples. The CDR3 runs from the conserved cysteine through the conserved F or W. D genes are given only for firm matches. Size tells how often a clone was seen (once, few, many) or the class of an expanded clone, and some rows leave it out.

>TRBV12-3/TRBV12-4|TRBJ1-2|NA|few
CASTPGGVDGYTF
TGTGCCAGCACTCCGGGGGGGGTGGATGGCTACACCTTC
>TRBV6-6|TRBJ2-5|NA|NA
CASSYSVQETQYF
TGTGCCAGCAGTTACTCAGTGCAAGAGACCCAGTACTTC
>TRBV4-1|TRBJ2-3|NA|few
CASSQDGILGTDTQYF
TGCGCCAGCAGCCAAGATGGAATCTTGGGCACAGATACGCAGTATTTT
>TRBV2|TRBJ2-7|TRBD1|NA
CAILGQANWEQYF
TGTGCCATCCTGGGACAGGCGAACTGGGAGCAGTACTTC
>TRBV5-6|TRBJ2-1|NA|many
CASSLAHRGWYNEQFF
TGTGCCAGCAGCTTGGCCCATAGGGGGTGGTACAATGAGCAGTTCTTC
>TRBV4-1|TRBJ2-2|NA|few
CASSQDDLVAGELFF
TGCGCCAGCAGCCAAGATGACCTCGTGGCCGGGGAGCTGTTTTTT
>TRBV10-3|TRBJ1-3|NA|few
CAISEPIDRPSGNTIYF
TGTGCCATCAGTGAGCCTATTGACAGGCCCTCTGGAAACACCATATATTTT
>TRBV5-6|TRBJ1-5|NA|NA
CASSFLGVSNQPQHF
TGTGCCAGCAGCTTCCTCGGAGTTAGCAATCAGCCCCAGCATTTT
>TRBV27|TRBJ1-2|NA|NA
CASSLSWGSTIGYTF
TGTGCCAGCAGTTTATCGTGGGGGTCCACCATTGGCTACACCTTC
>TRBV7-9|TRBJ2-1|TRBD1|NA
CASSLPDRVVGEQFF
TGTGCCAGCAGCCTCCCCGACAGGGTCGTGGGTGAGCAGTTCTTC
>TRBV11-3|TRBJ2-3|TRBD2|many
CASSDPGGSDTQYF
TGTGCCAGCAGCGACCCCGGGGGGTCAGATACGCAGTATTTT
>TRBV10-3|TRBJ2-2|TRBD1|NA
CAISEETGGDGELFF
TGTGCCATCAGTGAAGAGACAGGGGGCGACGGGGAGCTGTTTTTT
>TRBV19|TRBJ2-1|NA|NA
CASSIVGTGYNEQFF
TGTGCCAGTAGTATAGTAGGCACGGGATACAATGAGCAGTTCTTC
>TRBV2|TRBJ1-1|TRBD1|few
CASGDREIAEAFF
TGTGCCAGCGGAGACAGGGAGATTGCTGAAGCTTTCTTT
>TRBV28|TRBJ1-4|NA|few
CASSPIFHRVVREKLFF
TGTGCCAGCAGCCCAATATTCCACAGGGTGGTAAGAGAAAAACTGTTTTTT
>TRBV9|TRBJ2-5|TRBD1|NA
CASSLSPGQGLRETQYF
TGTGCCAGCAGCCTATCCCCCGGACAGGGGCTTCGGGAGACCCAGTACTTC
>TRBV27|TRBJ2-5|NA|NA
CASSLPGGHTQYF
TGTGCCAGCAGTTTACCAGGGGGGCACACCCAGTACTTC
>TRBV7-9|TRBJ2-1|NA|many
CASSFGNNEQFF
TGTGCCAGCAGCTTCGGGAACAATGAGCAGTTCTTC
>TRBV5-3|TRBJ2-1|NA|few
CASSPAEGGSYNEQFF
TGTGCTAGCAGCCCGGCGGAGGGGGGCTCCTACAATGAGCAGTTCTTC
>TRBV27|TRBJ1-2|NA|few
CASSQARVGYGYTF
TGTGCCAGCAGCCAGGCCCGGGTAGGGTATGGCTACACCTTC
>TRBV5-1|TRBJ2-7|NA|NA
CASSLGRHLNYEQYF
TGCGCCAGCAGCTTGGGGAGGCATCTAAACTACGAGCAGTACTTC
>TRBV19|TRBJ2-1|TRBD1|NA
CASRGTGEDNEQFF
TGTGCCAGTAGAGGGACAGGGGAAGACAATGAGCAGTTCTTC
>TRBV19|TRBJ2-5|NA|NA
CASRQAGETQYF
TGTGCCAGTAGACAGGCGGGAGAGACCCAGTACTTC
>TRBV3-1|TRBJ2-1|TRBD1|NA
CASSPTEWDRSYNEQFF
TGTGCCAGCAGCCCAACCGAATGGGACAGGTCCTACAATGAGCAGTTCTTC
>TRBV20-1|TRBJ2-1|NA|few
CSARDLLAYNEQFF
TGCAGTGCTAGAGATTTGCTAGCCTACAATGAGCAGTTCTTC
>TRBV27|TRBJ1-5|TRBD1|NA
CASSPWAGGYSNQPQHF
TGTGCCAGCAGCCCCTGGGCAGGGGGTTATAGCAATCAGCCCCAGCATTTT
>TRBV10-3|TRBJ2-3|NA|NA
CAISHDSTDTQYF
TGTGCCATCAGCCACGACAGCACAGATACGCAGTATTTT
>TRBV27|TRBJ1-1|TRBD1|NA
CASTDRGWNTEAFF
TGTGCCAGCACCGACAGGGGTTGGAACACTGAAGCTTTCTTT
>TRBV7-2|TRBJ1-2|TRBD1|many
CASSSSDRGRDYGYTF
TGTGCCAGCAGCTCGTCCGACAGGGGGCGAGACTATGGCTACACCTTC
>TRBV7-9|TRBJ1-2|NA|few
CASSPASFAYGYTF
TGTGCCAGCAGCCCCGCTTCTTTCGCCTATGGCTACACCTTC
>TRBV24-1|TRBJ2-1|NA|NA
CATSEGLGDEQFF
TGTGCCACCAGTGAGGGTTTAGGAGACGAGCAGTTCTTC
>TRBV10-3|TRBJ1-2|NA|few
CAIANVEGYTF
TGTGCCATCGCGAATGTTGAAGGCTACACCTTC
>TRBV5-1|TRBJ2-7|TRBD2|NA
CASSLATRLAGGSSYEQYF
TGCGCCAGCAGCTTGGCCACGAGACTAGCGGGGGGTAGCTCCTACGAGCAGTACTTC
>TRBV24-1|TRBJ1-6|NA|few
CATRRGENSPLHF
TGTGCCACCCGGAGGGGTGAAAATTCACCCCTCCACTTT
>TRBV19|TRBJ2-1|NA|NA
CASAVGRKSNEQFF
TGTGCCAGTGCCGTAGGACGAAAATCCAATGAGCAGTTCTTC
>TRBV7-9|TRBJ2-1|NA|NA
CASGRSPDEQFF
TGTGCCAGCGGTAGGAGTCCGGATGAGCAGTTCTTC
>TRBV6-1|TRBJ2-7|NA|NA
CASSYGTSEQYF
TGTGCCAGCAGTTACGGGACAAGCGAGCAGTACTTC
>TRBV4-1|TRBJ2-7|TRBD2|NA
CASSQDHDGGVLYEQYF
TGCGCCAGCAGCCAAGATCATGACGGGGGGGTACTTTACGAGCAGTACTTC
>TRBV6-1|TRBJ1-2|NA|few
CASSEYGPNYGYTF
TGTGCCAGCAGTGAGTACGGACCCAACTATGGCTACACCTTC
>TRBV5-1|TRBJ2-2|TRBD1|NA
CASSTATGGTGELFF
TGCGCCAGCAGCACCGCCACAGGGGGGACCGGGGAGCTGTTTTTT
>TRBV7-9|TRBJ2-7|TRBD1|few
CASSPPRQGLSYEQYF
TGTGCCAGCAGCCCCCCTCGACAGGGCCTATCCTACGAGCAGTACTTC
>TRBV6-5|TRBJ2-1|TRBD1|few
CASNPGTGRNEQFF
TGTGCCAGCAATCCAGGGACAGGGCGCAATGAGCAGTTCTTC
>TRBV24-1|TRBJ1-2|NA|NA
CATSGTRGSYGYTF
TGTGCCACCAGTGGAACGCGGGGTTCATATGGCTACACCTTC
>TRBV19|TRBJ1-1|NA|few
CASSPGDIEAFF
TGTGCCAGTAGTCCGGGGGACATTGAAGCTTTCTTT
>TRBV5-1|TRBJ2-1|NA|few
CASSLGLASDYNEQFF
TGCGCCAGCAGCTTGGGTCTAGCGTCTGACTACAATGAGCAGTTCTTC
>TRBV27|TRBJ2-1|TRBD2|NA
CASSFPRGGYNEQFF
TGTGCCAGCAGTTTTCCTCGGGGAGGGTACAATGAGCAGTTCTTC
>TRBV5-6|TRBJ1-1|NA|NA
CASSPPRERGRSKAFF
TGTGCCAGCAGCCCCCCCCGAGAGAGGGGTCGATCGAAAGCTTTCTTT
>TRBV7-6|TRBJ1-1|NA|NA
CASSLGAPLNTEAFF
TGTGCCAGCAGCTTAGGGGCACCTTTGAACACTGAAGCTTTCTTT
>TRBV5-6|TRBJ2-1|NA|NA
CASSLVAGWEYNEQFF
TGTGCCAGCAGCTTGGTCGCGGGCTGGGAGTACAATGAGCAGTTCTTC
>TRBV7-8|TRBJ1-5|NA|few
CASSRRGGDNQPQHF
TGTGCCAGCAGCCGCCGCGGAGGGGACAATCAGCCCCAGCATTTT
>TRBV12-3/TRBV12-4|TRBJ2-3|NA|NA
CASSGFLTSQTSTDTQYF
TGTGCCAGCAGTGGGTTCCTGACGTCGCAAACTAGCACAGATACGCAGTATTTT
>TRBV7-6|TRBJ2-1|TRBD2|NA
CASSSRLAGLFDNEQFF
TGTGCCAGCAGCTCAAGACTAGCGGGCCTTTTCGACAATGAGCAGTTCTTC
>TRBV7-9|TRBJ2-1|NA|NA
CASSLVGGSFYNEQFF
TGTGCCAGCAGCCTAGTGGGGGGCTCTTTTTACAATGAGCAGTTCTTC
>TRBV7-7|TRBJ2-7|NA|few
CASSPGSLSTYEQYF
TGTGCTAGCAGCCCCGGGTCTTTATCAACCTACGAGCAGTACTTC